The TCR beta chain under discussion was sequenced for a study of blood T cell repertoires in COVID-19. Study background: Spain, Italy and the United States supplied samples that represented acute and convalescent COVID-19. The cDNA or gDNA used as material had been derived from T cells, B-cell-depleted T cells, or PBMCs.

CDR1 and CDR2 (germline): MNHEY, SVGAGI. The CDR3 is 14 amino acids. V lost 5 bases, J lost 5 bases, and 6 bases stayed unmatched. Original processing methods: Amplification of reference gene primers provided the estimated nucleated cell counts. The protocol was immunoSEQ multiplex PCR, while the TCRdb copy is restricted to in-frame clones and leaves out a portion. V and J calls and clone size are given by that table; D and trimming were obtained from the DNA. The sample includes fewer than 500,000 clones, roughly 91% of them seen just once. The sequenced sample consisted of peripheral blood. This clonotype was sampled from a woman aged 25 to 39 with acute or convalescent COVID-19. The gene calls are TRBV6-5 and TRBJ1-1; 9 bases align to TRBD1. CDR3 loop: CASSRQGGGTEAFF. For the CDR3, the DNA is TGTGCCAGCAGTCGACAGGGGGGAGGGACTGAAGCTTTCTTT.